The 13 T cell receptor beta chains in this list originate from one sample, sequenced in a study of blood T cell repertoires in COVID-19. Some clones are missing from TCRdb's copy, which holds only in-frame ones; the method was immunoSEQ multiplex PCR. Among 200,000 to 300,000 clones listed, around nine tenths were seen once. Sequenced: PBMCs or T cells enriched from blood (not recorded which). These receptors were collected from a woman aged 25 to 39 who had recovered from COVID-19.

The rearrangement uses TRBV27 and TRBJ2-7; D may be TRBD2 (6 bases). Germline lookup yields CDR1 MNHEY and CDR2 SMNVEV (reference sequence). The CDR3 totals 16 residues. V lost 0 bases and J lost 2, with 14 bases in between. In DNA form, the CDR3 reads TGTGCCAGCAGTTTATCGGCCCCGACTAGAGCCTACGAGCAGTACTTC. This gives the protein CASSLSAPTRAYEQYF.

The CDR3 nucleotides are TGTGCCAGCAGACGCATTTCCGGGACAGGGCTGACGAACACCGGGGAGCTGTTTTTT. Residues: CASRRISGTGLTNTGELFF. J is TRBJ2-2 and V is TRBV27, with 9 bases matching TRBD1. The CDR3 length is 19 residues. Germline CDR1 is MNHEY and CDR2 is SMNVEV (reference sequence). Germline trimming cut 6 bases from V and 0 bases from J; bases unmatched to any gene: 14.

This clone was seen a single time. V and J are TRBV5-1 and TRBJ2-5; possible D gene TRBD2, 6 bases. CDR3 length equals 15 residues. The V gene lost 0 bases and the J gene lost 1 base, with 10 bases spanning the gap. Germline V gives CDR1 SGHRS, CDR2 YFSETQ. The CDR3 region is CASSLGGGVQETQYF. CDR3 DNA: TGCGCCAGCAGCTTGGGAGGAGGGGTCCAAGAGACCCAGTACTTC.

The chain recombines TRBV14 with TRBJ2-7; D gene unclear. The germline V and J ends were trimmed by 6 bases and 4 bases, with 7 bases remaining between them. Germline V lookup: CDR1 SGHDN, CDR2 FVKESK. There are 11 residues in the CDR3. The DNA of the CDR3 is TGTGCCAGCAGTCTAGGATACGAGCAGTACTTC. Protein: CASSLGYEQYF.

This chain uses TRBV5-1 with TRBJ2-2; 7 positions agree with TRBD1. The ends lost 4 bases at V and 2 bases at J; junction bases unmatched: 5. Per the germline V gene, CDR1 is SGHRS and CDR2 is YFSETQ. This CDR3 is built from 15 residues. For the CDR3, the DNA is TGCGCCAGCAGCCTTACAGGGGTTAACACCGGGGAGCTGTTTTTT. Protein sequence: CASSLTGVNTGELFF.

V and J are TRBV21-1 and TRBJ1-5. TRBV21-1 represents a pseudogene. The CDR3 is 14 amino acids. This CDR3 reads CASAQGGSNQPQHF. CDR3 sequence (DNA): TGTGCCAGCGCCCAAGGCGGAAGCAATCAGCCCCAGCATTTT.

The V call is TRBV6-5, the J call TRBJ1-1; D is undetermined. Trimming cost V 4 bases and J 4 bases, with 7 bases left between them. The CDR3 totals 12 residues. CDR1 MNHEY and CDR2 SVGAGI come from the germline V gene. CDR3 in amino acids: CASSSPGTEAFF. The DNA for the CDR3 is TGTGCCAGCAGTTCCCCGGGCACTGAAGCTTTCTTT.

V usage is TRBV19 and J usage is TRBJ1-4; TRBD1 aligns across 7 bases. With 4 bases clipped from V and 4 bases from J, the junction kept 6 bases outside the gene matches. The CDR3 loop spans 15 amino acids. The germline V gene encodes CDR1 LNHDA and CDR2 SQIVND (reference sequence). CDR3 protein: CASSKQGNNNEKLFF. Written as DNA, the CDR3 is TGTGCCAGTAGTAAACAGGGGAATAATAATGAAAAACTGTTTTTT.

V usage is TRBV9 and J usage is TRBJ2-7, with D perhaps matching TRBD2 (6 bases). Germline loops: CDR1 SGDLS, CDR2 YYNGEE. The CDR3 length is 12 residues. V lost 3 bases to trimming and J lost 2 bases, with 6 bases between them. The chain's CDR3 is CASSGTTYEQYF. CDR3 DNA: TGTGCCAGCAGCGGGACTACCTACGAGCAGTACTTC.

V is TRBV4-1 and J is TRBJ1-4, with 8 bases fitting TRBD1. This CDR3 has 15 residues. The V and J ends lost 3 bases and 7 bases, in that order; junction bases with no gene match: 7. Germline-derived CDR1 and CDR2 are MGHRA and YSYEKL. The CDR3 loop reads CASSQTGVAGEKLFF. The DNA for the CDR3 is TGCGCCAGCAGCCAGACAGGGGTGGCTGGTGAAAAACTGTTTTTT.

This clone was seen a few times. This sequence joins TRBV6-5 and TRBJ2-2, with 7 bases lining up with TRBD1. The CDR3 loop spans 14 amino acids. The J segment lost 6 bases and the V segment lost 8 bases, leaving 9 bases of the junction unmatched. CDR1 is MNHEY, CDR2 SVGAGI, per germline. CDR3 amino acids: CASGDSHLAGELFF. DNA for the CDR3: TGTGCCAGCGGGGACAGTCATTTAGCCGGGGAGCTGTTTTTT.

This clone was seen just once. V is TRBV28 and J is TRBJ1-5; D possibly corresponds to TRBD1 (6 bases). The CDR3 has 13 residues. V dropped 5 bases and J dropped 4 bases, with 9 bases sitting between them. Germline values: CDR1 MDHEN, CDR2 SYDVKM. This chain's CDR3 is CASSRTANQPQHF. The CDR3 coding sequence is TGTGCCAGCAGTCGGACAGCGAATCAGCCCCAGCATTTT.

The CDR3 DNA reads TGTGCCAGCAGCTTAGAAGCGGGAGGGCCCCATAGGACCCAGTACTTC. This codes for CASSLEAGGPHRTQYF. The gene calls are TRBV7-3 and TRBJ2-5; 10 nucleotides match TRBD2. V lost 2 bases, J lost 7 bases, and 10 bases stayed unmatched. Germline assignment: CDR1 SGHTA and CDR2 FQGTGA. This CDR3 comprises 16 residues.